The next 31 T cell receptor beta chains were all read from a single sample in a study of cytomegalovirus exposure and HLA in healthy donors. TCRdb keeps only in-frame clones here, not all; method: immunoSEQ multiplex PCR. The sample lists 210,000 or so clones, about 90% occurring once. Sequences were obtained from PBMCs. The receptors derive from a woman aged 18-35 years in good health and CMV-seronegative.

With respect to this clone: The same CDR3 also results from other DNA sequences found in this sample. The J gene is TRBJ2-4, the V gene TRBV28; D is perhaps TRBD1 (5 bases). The germline CDR1 and CDR2 sequences are MDHEN and SYDVKM. V was clipped by 2 bases and J by 0 bases, with 8 bases between them. The CDR3 spans 15 residues. The CDR3 DNA reads as TGTGCCAGCAGTTTACAGGGATTAGCCAAAAACATTCAGTACTTC. Protein product: CASSLQGLAKNIQYF.

The sample holds a few counts of this clone. V and J are TRBV4-3 and TRBJ1-5, with 10 nucleotides matching TRBD1. There are 16 residues in the CDR3. Unmatched junction bases numbered 3, after V lost 2 bases and J lost 2 bases. The germline V gene has CDR1 LGHNA and CDR2 YSLEER. The CDR3 region is CASSQTGTGGNQPQHF. Here the CDR3 DNA reads TGCGCCAGCAGCCAAACCGGGACAGGGGGCAATCAGCCCCAGCATTTT.

This clone was seen only a few times. CDR3 residues: CASSLDTHRLGGDEQYF. In DNA form, the CDR3 reads TGTGCCAGCAGCTTAGACACTCACCGCCTTGGGGGGGACGAGCAGTACTTC. This chain links TRBV7-6 with TRBJ2-7; 7 bases match TRBD2. V trimming: 1 base; J trimming: 5 bases; junction bases outside the gene matches: 14. CDR3 length equals 17 residues. Germline CDR1 SGHVS, CDR2 FNYEAQ.

The chain employs TRBV6-5 and TRBJ1-5; 7 positions agree with TRBD1. The germline CDR1 and CDR2 sequences are MNHEY and SVGAGI. Trimming at V came to 6 bases and at J to 0 bases, leaving 5 bases not matched to a gene. The CDR3 is 15 residues long. The CDR3 nucleotides are TGTGCCAGCAGCCGGGACAGTTATAGCAATCAGCCCCAGCATTTT. Amino acids: CASSRDSYSNQPQHF.

This clone was seen a few times. J is TRBJ1-5 and V is TRBV7-3, with TRBD1 identical over 7 bases. This CDR3 has 15 residues. CDR1 is SGHTA, CDR2 FQGTGA, per germline. The V gene end was trimmed by 9 bases and the J gene end by 3 bases; junction bases not matched to a gene: 11. Here the CDR3 reads CARLSRQGPNQPQHF. DNA for the CDR3: TGTGCCAGGCTATCTCGACAGGGCCCCAATCAGCCCCAGCATTTT.

The J gene is TRBJ2-7, the V gene TRBV27, with TRBD1 matching over 8 bases. Per germline, CDR1 MNHEY and CDR2 SMNVEV (reference sequence). Unmatched junction bases numbered 4, after V lost 0 bases and J lost 3 bases. The CDR3 consists of 15 residues. CDR3 sequence: CASSLSRTGNYEQYF. The CDR3 nucleotides read TGTGCCAGCAGTTTATCCCGGACAGGGAACTACGAGCAGTACTTC.

The chain uses TRBV5-4 and TRBJ1-3; tentatively, D is TRBD1 (5 bases). The CDR3 contains 14 residues. V lost 5 bases, J lost 2 bases, and 11 bases lay in between. Germline assignment: CDR1 SGHNT and CDR2 YYREEE (reference sequence). For the CDR3, the DNA is TGTGCCAGCAGGGGATGGGGGGCTGGAAACACCATATATTTT. Amino acid sequence: CASRGWGAGNTIYF.

This sequence joins TRBV19 and TRBJ2-1; 10 nucleotides align to TRBD2. The CDR3 extends over 15 amino acids. The trim removed 5 bases at V and 5 bases at J, leaving 6 bases unmatched. Looked up from germline, CDR1 is LNHDA and CDR2 is SQIVND (reference sequence). The CDR3 loop reads CASSGPGLANNEQFF. CDR3 DNA sequence: TGTGCCAGTAGTGGGCCGGGACTAGCGAACAATGAGCAGTTCTTC. The variable domain in full, with the rest retrieved from reference TRBV19 and TRBJ2-1, is DGGITQSPKYLFRKEGQNVTLSCEQNLNHDAMYWYRQDPGQGLRLIYYSQIVNDFQKGDIAEGYSVSREKKESFPLTVTSAQKNPTAFYLCASSGPGLANNEQFFGPGTRLTVL.

The chain recombines TRBV30 with TRBJ2-7, with 8 bases matching TRBD1. The V gene's germline CDR1 is GTSNPN and CDR2 SVGIG (reference sequence). The CDR3 runs 14 residues. V lost 2 bases, J lost 2 bases, and 5 bases stayed unmatched. CDR3 loop: CAWSTDRGAYEQYF. The CDR3 nucleotides are TGTGCCTGGAGTACAGACAGGGGAGCCTACGAGCAGTACTTC.

This sequence joins TRBV5-1 and TRBJ1-2, with TRBD1 matching over 10 bases. This CDR3 contains 14 residues. Germline-derived CDR1 and CDR2 are SGHRS and YFSETQ. Germline trimming cut 3 bases from V and 6 bases from J; bases unmatched to any gene: 5. For the CDR3, the DNA is TGCGCCAGCAGCTCCCGGACAGGGGGACATGGCTACACCTTC. It specifies CASSSRTGGHGYTF.

The chain combines TRBV15 with TRBJ2-7; TRBD1 matches at 9 bases. This CDR3 has 13 amino acids. The V segment lost 5 bases and the J segment 9 bases; nucleotides outside the gene matches: 8. CDR1 and CDR2 from the germline V gene are LNHNV and YYDKDF (reference sequence). The CDR3 loop reads CATSGRDREVQYF. As DNA, the CDR3 is TGTGCCACCAGCGGACGGGACAGGGAGGTGCAGTACTTC.

The chain uses TRBV7-9 and TRBJ1-2; D is perhaps TRBD1 (6 bases). V was clipped by 3 bases and J by 0 bases, with 20 bases between them. The CDR3 covers 18 residues. Germline V CDR1 and CDR2: SEHNR, FQNEAQ (reference sequence). CDR3 bases: TGTGCCAGCAGCTTTATATCGGGCCAGGGGACCGCTAACTATGGCTACACCTTC. This encodes CASSFISGQGTANYGYTF.

This chain uses TRBV28 with TRBJ1-1; no firm D call. Per germline, CDR1 MDHEN and CDR2 SYDVKM. The CDR3 is 13 residues long. Trimming took off 5 bases at V and 4 bases at J, with 11 bases between the two ends. The chain's CDR3 is CASSPHPVTEAFF. The CDR3 nucleotides are TGTGCCAGCAGTCCCCATCCGGTCACTGAAGCTTTCTTT.

This sequence joins TRBV19 and TRBJ2-1; 11 bases agree with TRBD1. Per germline, CDR1 LNHDA and CDR2 SQIVND (reference sequence). The CDR3 is made up of 14 amino acids. J gave up 3 bases and V 6 bases, and 1 base lay outside the gene matches. The CDR3 bases are TGTGCCAGTAGGGGACAGGGGGGCTACAATGAGCAGTTCTTC. It specifies CASRGQGGYNEQFF.

The rearrangement links TRBV28 to TRBJ2-1; perhaps TRBD1 as D (6 bases). The germline V gene has CDR1 MDHEN and CDR2 SYDVKM. Trimming took off 6 bases at V and 4 bases at J, with 16 bases between the two ends. The CDR3 is made up of 15 amino acids. This CDR3 is CASRLFRQGYNEQFF. The CDR3 nucleotides read TGTGCCAGCAGACTCTTTAGGCAGGGGTACAATGAGCAGTTCTTC.

This clone was counted a single time. This rearrangement joins TRBV9 to TRBJ1-1, with D possibly TRBD1 on 6 matching bases. The CDR3 is 15 amino acids. V dropped 3 bases and J dropped 5 bases, with 17 bases sitting between them. Germline values: CDR1 SGDLS, CDR2 YYNGEE. The CDR3 loop is CASSEGGKSRTEAFF. The CDR3 region has the DNA TGTGCCAGCAGCGAGGGGGGGAAGAGTAGGACTGAAGCTTTCTTT.

Remarks on this clone: Other DNA sequences in this specimen translate into the identical CDR3. This CDR3 reads CASSLLARYGYTF. The DNA of the CDR3 is TGTGCCAGCAGTTTATTGGCCCGATATGGCTACACCTTC. V and J are TRBV28 and TRBJ1-2; D is ambiguous. The V and J ends lost 1 base and 5 bases respectively, with 8 bases between them. Germline loops: CDR1 MDHEN, CDR2 SYDVKM. This CDR3 contains 13 residues.

The chain combines TRBV2 with TRBJ1-1; TRBD1 might be the D (5 bases). This CDR3 contains 16 residues. The V gene lost 1 base and the J gene lost 6 bases, with 18 bases spanning the gap. Germline V gives CDR1 SNHLY, CDR2 FYNNEI. Here the CDR3 reads CASSEGVGLVNAEAFF. DNA for the CDR3: TGTGCCAGCAGTGAAGGGGTGGGGCTGGTTAATGCTGAAGCTTTCTTT.

The chain couples TRBV5-1 to TRBJ1-1; maybe TRBD1 (5 bases). Trimming removed 4 bases from V and 4 bases from J, with 20 bases in between. The CDR3 spans 16 residues. CDR1 is SGHRS, CDR2 YFSETQ, per germline. The CDR3 coding sequence is TGCGCCAGCAGCGCAGCGGGACGCCCGGGGGGCACTGAAGCTTTCTTT. It specifies CASSAAGRPGGTEAFF. Variable domain in full (rest from reference TRBV5-1 and TRBJ1-1): KAGVTQTPRYLIKTRGQQVTLSCSPISGHRSVSWYQQTPGQGLQFLFEYFSETQRNKGNFPGRFSGRQFSNSRSEMNVSTLELGDSALYLCASSAAGRPGGTEAFFGQGTRLTVV.

The V gene is TRBV4-1, the J gene TRBJ2-2; no reliable D call. From germline, CDR1 is MGHRA and CDR2 YSYEKL. The CDR3 sequence is 13 residues long. The ends were cut back, 4 bases at V and 4 bases at J, with 7 bases in the middle. CDR3 DNA: TGCGCCAGCAGCCTCATTTCCACCGGGGAGCTGTTTTTT. Protein: CASSLISTGELFF.

This sequence joins TRBV29-1 and TRBJ2-7, with TRBD2 matching over 7 bases. From germline, CDR1 is SQVTM and CDR2 ANQGSEA. CDR3 length: 14 amino acids. CDR3 nucleotides: TGCAGAACCTCCCTAGCGGACCGAACCTACGAGCAGTACTTC. It specifies CRTSLADRTYEQYF.

J is TRBJ1-1 and V is TRBV28, with D tentatively TRBD1 (5 bases). V gave up 0 bases and J gave up 3 bases, with 11 bases separating them. The germline CDR1 and CDR2 sequences are MDHEN and SYDVKM. CDR3 size: 15 residues. CDR3 nucleotides: TGTGCCAGCAGTTTATGGGGCGGAGGGGACACTGAAGCTTTCTTT. Translated: CASSLWGGGDTEAFF.

The chain carries TRBV27 and TRBJ2-1; D remains ambiguous. CDR3 length: 15 amino acids. Trimming took 4 bases from V and 0 from J, leaving 10 bases between them. Germline-derived CDR1 and CDR2 are MNHEY and SMNVEV (reference sequence). The CDR3 nucleotides are TGTGCCAGCAGTTCCGAGATGAGCTCCTACAATGAGCAGTTCTTC. This codes for CASSSEMSSYNEQFF.

The chain has TRBV9 and TRBJ2-7; the match to TRBD2 covers 9 bases. J lost 2 bases, V lost 1 base, and 1 base had no gene match. This CDR3 region has 14 residues. CDR1 is SGDLS, CDR2 YYNGEE, per germline. The CDR3, as DNA: TGTGCCAGCAGCGTACTAGCGGGACCCTACGAGCAGTACTTC. The encoded protein is CASSVLAGPYEQYF.

The chain carries TRBV2 and TRBJ1-5; possibly TRBD1 for D (6 bases). Trimming removed 8 bases from V and 2 bases from J, with 16 bases in between. CDR1 is SNHLY, CDR2 FYNNEI, per germline. The CDR3 is 15 amino acids. DNA for the CDR3: TGTGCCAGCCGGTACAGGGAAAGGGGCAATCAGCCCCAGCATTTT. Its protein is CASRYRERGNQPQHF.

The genes are TRBV5-1 and TRBJ2-5; D call uncertain. This CDR3 comprises 13 residues. The germline V gene has CDR1 SGHRS and CDR2 YFSETQ. V lost 3 bases to trimming and J lost 4 bases, with 10 bases between them. The CDR3: CASSSWPSETQYF. The CDR3, as DNA: TGCGCCAGCAGCTCGTGGCCATCAGAGACCCAGTACTTC.

The chain links TRBV28 to TRBJ2-1; 7 bases map to TRBD1. Germline assignment: CDR1 MDHEN and CDR2 SYDVKM. This CDR3 contains 14 residues. V was pared by 7 bases and J by 5 bases, with 8 bases of the junction left unmatched. The CDR3 here is CASTLPQGNNEQFF. The CDR3 bases are TGTGCCAGCACCCTACCACAGGGGAACAATGAGCAGTTCTTC.

The chain joins TRBV6-6 to TRBJ2-2, with 10 bases aligning to TRBD2. Unmatched junction bases numbered 3, after V lost 0 bases and J lost 5 bases. The length of the CDR3 is 16 residues. The V gene's germline CDR1 is MNHNY and CDR2 SVGAGI (reference sequence). CDR3 in DNA: TGTGCCAGCAGTTACTCAGCGGGAGGGCCGACCGGGGAGCTGTTTTTT. Amino acid sequence: CASSYSAGGPTGELFF.

This clone has just a few counts. This chain uses TRBV2 with TRBJ2-7; 9 nucleotides align to TRBD2. Trimming at V came to 1 base and at J to 3 bases, leaving 13 bases not matched to a gene. Germline loops: CDR1 SNHLY, CDR2 FYNNEI. This CDR3 comprises 18 residues. The CDR3 sequence: CASSEDFGARTSVYEQYF. The CDR3 coding sequence is TGTGCCAGCAGTGAAGATTTTGGCGCTAGGACTAGCGTCTACGAGCAGTACTTC.

The gene calls are TRBV5-4 and TRBJ2-3, with a tentative D call TRBD1 (6 bases). Germline V CDR1 and CDR2: SGHNT, YYREEE (reference sequence). CDR3 length equals 15 residues. Trimming removed 2 bases from V and 2 bases from J, with 12 bases in between. In nucleotides, the CDR3 is TGTGCCAGCAGCTTAGACAGGATCCACACAGATACGCAGTATTTT. As protein: CASSLDRIHTDTQYF.

The V gene is TRBV4-1, the J gene TRBJ2-1; 12 bases are shared with TRBD2. Germline trimming cut 2 bases from V and 3 bases from J; bases unmatched to any gene: 2. Germline V gene data show CDR1 as MGHRA and CDR2 as YSYEKL. The length of the CDR3 is 16 residues. Here the CDR3 reads CASSQPGLAGYNEQFF. The CDR3 DNA sequence: TGCGCCAGCAGCCAACCGGGACTAGCGGGCTACAATGAGCAGTTCTTC.